Each of the 6 T cell receptor beta chains below was sequenced from the same sample in a study of T-cell reconstitution after alpha-beta-depleted transplantation in children listed by TCRdb under 2016. The library was generated by PCR. The instrument was an Illumina HiSeq 2500. TCR libraries were prepared with molecular barcoding, using unique molecular identifiers to normalize TCRbeta repertoire quantification. TCRdb itself trimmed the public reads at Q25 with fastp, ran MiXCR and retained productive beta chains. Rows matching on CDR3 protein sequence are summarized as one entry with the most common DNA and genes. The sample table shows about 340,000 distinct CDR3 sequences, and approximately 10% are seen once. The ten top clones hold approximately 2.3% of the sample. Sequenced material: PBMCs from the stem cell graft donor, taken from the stem cell graft. The receptor source for this set is a human donor who donated a stem cell graft to a child with acute lymphoblastic leukemia.

This clonotype was detected only a few times. The rearrangement uses TRBV25-1 and TRBJ2-2, with D uncertain. The CDR3 runs 14 residues. Deletions cut 2 bases from V and 4 bases from J, with 8 bases between. Germline CDR1 MGHDK, CDR2 SYGVNS. The DNA for the CDR3 is TGTGCCAGCAGTGAAGGTCAGCGCACCGGGGAGCTGTTTTTT. Residues: CASSEGQRTGELFF.

The rearrangement links TRBV7-2 to TRBJ2-3, with 12 positions matching TRBD2. Germline loops: CDR1 SGHTA, CDR2 FQGNSA. The junction had 7 bases not matched to a gene; V was cut back by 5 bases and J by 4 bases. The CDR3 totals 16 residues. CDR3 sequence (DNA): TGTGCCAGCAGCCCGCCTCGACTAGCGGGGGCAGATACGCAGTATTTT. Protein product: CASSPPRLAGADTQYF.

This clonotype was observed a few times. The gene calls are TRBV27 and TRBJ2-3; no clear D. The germline V gene encodes CDR1 MNHEY and CDR2 SMNVEV (reference sequence). Trimming removed 6 bases at V and 2 bases at J, with 12 bases between. The CDR3 totals 14 residues. CDR3 in amino acids: CASSDNGPTDTQYF. The DNA of the CDR3 is TGTGCCAGCAGCGACAATGGACCCACAGATACGCAGTATTTT.

The V gene is TRBV12-3 or TRBV12-4, the J gene TRBJ2-7; TRBD2 matches at 8 bases. There are 15 residues in the CDR3. V lost 3 bases and J lost 8; bases outside the gene matches: 12. DNA of the CDR3: TGTGCCAGCAGTTTTAGTCAGGCGGGAGGTCGACAGCAGTACTTC. It specifies CASSFSQAGGRQQYF.

This clonotype was counted between two and nine times. V gene TRBV6-2 or TRBV6-3 combines with J gene TRBJ2-1; tentatively, D is TRBD1 (6 bases). Trimming took off 2 bases at V and 6 bases at J, with 14 bases between the two ends. The CDR3 length is 15 residues. Germline CDR1 reads MNHEY; CDR2 reads SVGEGT. The CDR3 bases are TGTGCCAGCAGTTACGTTCGAACAGGGCGCAATGAGCAGTTCTTC. Translation: CASSYVRTGRNEQFF.

This clonotype was detected only a few times. The CDR3 sequence is CASSQEGRLAGNNEQFF. The CDR3 nucleotides are TGCGCCAGCAGCCAAGAAGGTAGGCTAGCGGGAAACAATGAGCAGTTCTTC. V usage is TRBV4-1 and J usage is TRBJ2-1, with 9 bases lining up with TRBD2. The CDR3 spans 17 residues. After removal of 0 bases from V and 5 bases from J, the junction contained 8 bases not matched to a gene. The germline gives CDR1 MGHRA, CDR2 YSYEKL.